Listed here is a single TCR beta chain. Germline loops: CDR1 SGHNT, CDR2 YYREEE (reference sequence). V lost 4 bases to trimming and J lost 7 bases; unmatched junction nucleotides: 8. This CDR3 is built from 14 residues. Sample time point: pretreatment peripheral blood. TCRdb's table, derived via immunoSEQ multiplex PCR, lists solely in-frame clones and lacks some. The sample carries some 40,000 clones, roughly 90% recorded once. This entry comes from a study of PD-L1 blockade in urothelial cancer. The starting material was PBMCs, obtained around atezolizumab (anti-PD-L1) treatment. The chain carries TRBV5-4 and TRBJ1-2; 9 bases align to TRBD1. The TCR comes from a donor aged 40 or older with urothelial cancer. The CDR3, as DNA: TGTGCCAGCAGCCCACCCGGGACAGGGCTTGGCTACACCTTC. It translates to CASSPPGTGLGYTF.